The present T cell receptor beta chain was sequenced within a study of blood T cell repertoires in COVID-19. Study background: There were acute and convalescent COVID-19 samples, and they came from the United States, Italy and Spain. T cells, B-cell-depleted T cells, or PBMCs supplied cDNA or gDNA.

In the study's own analysis: It was from reference gene primer amplification that nucleated cell counts were estimated. Sequencing was performed with immunoSEQ multiplex PCR; in TCRdb, only in-frame clones are kept and a portion is missing. V and J calls plus clone size are reproduced from that table; the DNA served to infer D and trimming. This sample has 20,000 to 30,000 clones, with 85% to 90% found just once. The germline gives CDR1 MNHEY, CDR2 SVGAGI. The J segment lost 5 bases and the V segment lost 6 bases, leaving 11 bases of the junction unmatched. The CDR3 sequence is 15 residues long. Seattle's cohort entered during active infection and was followed longitudinally.

The sequence was obtained from a man between 70 and 80 years old with COVID-19, enrolled during active disease. Sequencing input: peripheral blood. This chain uses TRBV6-5 with TRBJ2-7; TRBD2 matches at 9 bases. CDR3 in DNA: TGTGCCAGCAGGGCGGGACTAGCCCTGGGGGACGAGCAGTACTTC. This sequence encodes CASRAGLALGDEQYF.